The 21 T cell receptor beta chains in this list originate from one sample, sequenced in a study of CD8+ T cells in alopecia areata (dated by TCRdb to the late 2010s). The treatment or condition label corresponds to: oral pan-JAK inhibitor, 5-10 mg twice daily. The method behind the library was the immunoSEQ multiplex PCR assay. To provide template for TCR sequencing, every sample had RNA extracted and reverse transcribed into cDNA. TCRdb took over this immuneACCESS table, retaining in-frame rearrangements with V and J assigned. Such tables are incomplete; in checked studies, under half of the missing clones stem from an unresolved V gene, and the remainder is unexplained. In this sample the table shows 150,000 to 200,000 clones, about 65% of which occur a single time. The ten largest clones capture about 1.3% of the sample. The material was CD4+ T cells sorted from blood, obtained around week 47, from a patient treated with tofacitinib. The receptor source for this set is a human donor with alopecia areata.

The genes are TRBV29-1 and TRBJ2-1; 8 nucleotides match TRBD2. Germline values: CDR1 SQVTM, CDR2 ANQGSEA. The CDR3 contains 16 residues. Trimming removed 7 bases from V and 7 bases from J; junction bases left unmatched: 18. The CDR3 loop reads CSGASGGGIFGNEQFF. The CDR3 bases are TGCAGCGGTGCTTCTGGCGGGGGGATTTTTGGGAATGAGCAGTTCTTC.

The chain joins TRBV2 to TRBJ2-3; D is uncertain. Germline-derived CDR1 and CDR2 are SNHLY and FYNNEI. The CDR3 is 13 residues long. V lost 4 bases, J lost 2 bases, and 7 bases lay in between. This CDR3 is CASSVGYTDTQYF. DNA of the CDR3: TGTGCCAGCAGTGTGGGGTACACAGATACGCAGTATTTT. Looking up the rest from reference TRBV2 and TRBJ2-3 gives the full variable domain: EPEVTQTPSHQVTQMGQEVILRCVPISNHLYFYWYRQILGQKVEFLVSFYNNEISEKSEIFDDQFSVERPDGSNFTLKIRSTKLEDSAMYFCASSVGYTDTQYFGPGTRLTVL.

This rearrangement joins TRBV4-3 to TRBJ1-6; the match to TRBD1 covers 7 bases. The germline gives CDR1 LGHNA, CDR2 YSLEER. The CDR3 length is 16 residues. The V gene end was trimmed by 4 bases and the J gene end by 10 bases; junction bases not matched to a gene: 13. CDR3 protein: CASSPQSPGGNSPLHF. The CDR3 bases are TGCGCCAGCAGCCCCCAATCCCCAGGGGGTAACTCACCCCTCCACTTT.

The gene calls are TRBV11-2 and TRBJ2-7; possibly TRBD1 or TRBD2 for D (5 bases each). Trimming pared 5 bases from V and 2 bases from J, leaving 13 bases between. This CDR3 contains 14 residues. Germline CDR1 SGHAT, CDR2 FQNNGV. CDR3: CASSPGASTYEQYF. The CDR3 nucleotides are TGTGCCAGCAGCCCCGGGGCTTCCACCTACGAGCAGTACTTC.

The CDR3 sequence is CAWSVWGEETQYF. The CDR3 nucleotides read TGTGCCTGGAGTGTTTGGGGTGAGGAGACCCAGTACTTC. The chain couples TRBV30 to TRBJ2-5; no reliable D call. The germline gives CDR1 GTSNPN, CDR2 SVGIG (reference sequence). CDR3 size: 13 residues. The V end was cut by 0 bases, the J end by 5 bases, with 10 bases between.

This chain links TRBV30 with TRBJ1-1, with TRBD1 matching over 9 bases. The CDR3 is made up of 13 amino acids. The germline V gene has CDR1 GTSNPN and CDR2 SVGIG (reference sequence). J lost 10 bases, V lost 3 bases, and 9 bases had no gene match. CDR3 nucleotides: TGTGCCTGGAGACAACAGGGGGCGACGACAGCTTTCTTT. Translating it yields CAWRQQGATTAFF.

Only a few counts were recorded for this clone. The CDR3 DNA is TGTGCCAGCAGCTTGTATCTAGCGGCTTCCAATGAGCAGTTCTTC. This sequence encodes CASSLYLAASNEQFF. The chain links TRBV7-9 to TRBJ2-1; TRBD2 aligns across 7 bases. Germline loops: CDR1 SEHNR, CDR2 FQNEAQ (reference sequence). This CDR3 is built from 15 residues. V gave up 3 bases and J gave up 6 bases; unmatched junction bases: 8.

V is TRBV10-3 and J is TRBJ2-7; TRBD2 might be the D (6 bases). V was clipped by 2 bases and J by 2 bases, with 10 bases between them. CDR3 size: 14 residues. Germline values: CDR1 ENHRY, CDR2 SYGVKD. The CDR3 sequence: CAISEDSGTYEQYF. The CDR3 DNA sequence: TGTGCCATCAGTGAGGATAGCGGTACCTACGAGCAGTACTTC.

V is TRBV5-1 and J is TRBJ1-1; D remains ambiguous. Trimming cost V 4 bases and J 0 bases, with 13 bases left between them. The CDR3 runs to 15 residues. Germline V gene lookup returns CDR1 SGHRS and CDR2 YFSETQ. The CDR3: CASSGNGRMNTEAFF. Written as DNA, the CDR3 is TGCGCCAGCAGCGGAAATGGGAGAATGAACACTGAAGCTTTCTTT.

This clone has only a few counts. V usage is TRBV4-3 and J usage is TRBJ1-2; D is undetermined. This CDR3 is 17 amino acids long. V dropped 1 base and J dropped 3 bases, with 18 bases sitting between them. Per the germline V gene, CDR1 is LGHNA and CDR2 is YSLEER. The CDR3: CASSQVTPKRADYGYTF. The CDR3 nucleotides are TGCGCCAGCAGCCAAGTCACCCCCAAGAGGGCGGACTATGGCTACACCTTC.

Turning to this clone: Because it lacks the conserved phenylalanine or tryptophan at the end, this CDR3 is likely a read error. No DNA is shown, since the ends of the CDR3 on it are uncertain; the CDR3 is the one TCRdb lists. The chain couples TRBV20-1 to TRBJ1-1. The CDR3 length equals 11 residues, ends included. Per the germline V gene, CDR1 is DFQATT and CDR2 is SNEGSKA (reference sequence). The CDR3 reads CSARDEGRPAL.

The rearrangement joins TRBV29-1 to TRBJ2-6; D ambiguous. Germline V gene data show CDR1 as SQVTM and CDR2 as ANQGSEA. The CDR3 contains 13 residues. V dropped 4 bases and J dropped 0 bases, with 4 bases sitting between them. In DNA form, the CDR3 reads TGCAGCGTTGTGAACTCTGGGGCCAACGTCCTGACTTTC. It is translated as CSVVNSGANVLTF. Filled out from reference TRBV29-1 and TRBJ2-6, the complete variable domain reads SAVISQKPSRDICQRGTSLTIQCQVDSQVTMMFWYRQQPGQSLTLIATANQGSEATYESGFVIDKFPISRPNLTFSTLTVSNMSPEDSSIYLCSVVNSGANVLTFGAGSRLTVL.

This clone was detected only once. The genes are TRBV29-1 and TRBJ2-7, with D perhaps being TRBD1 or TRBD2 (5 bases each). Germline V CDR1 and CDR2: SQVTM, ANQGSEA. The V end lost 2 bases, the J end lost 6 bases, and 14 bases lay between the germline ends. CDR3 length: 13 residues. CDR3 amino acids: CSVESWDGPEQYF. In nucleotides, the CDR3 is TGCAGCGTTGAAAGTTGGGACGGGCCCGAGCAGTACTTC.

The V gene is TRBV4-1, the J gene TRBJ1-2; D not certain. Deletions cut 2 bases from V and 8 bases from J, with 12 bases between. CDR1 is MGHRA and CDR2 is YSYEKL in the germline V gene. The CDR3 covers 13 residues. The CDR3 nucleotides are TGCGCCAGCAGCCAACAGACACCCGTGGGCTACACCTTC. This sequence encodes CASSQQTPVGYTF.

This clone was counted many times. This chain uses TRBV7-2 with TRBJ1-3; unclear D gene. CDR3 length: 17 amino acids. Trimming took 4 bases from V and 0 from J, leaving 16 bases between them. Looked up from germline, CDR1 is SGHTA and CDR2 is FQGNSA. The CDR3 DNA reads TGTGCCAGCAGCTCGGACCCGACACTAAGCTCTGGAAACACCATATATTTT. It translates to CASSSDPTLSSGNTIYF.

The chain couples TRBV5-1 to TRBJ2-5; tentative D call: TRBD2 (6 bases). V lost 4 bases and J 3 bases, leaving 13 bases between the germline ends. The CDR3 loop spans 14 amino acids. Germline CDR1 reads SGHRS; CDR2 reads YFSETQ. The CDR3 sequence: CASSQDIAEETQYF. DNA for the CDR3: TGCGCCAGCAGCCAGGACATAGCGGAAGAGACCCAGTACTTC.

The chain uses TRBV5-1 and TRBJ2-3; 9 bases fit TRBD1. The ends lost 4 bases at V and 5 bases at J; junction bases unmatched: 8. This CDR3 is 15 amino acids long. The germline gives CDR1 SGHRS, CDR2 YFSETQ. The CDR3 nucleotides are TGCGCCAGCAGCCCCGGACAGGGGATAGTAGATACGCAGTATTTT. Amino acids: CASSPGQGIVDTQYF. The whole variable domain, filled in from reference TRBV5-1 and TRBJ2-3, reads KAGVTQTPRYLIKTRGQQVTLSCSPISGHRSVSWYQQTPGQGLQFLFEYFSETQRNKGNFPGRFSGRQFSNSRSEMNVSTLELGDSALYLCASSPGQGIVDTQYFGPGTRLTVL.

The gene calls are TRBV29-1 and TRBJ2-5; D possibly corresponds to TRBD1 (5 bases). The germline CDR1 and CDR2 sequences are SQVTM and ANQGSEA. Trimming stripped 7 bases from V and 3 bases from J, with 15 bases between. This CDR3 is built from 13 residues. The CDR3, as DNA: TGCAGCGCCACCGGACACTCGGAAGAGACCCAGTACTTC. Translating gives CSATGHSEETQYF. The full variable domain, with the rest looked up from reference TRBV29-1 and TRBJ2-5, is SAVISQKPSRDICQRGTSLTIQCQVDSQVTMMFWYRQQPGQSLTLIATANQGSEATYESGFVIDKFPISRPNLTFSTLTVSNMSPEDSSIYLCSATGHSEETQYFGPGTRLLVL.

This CDR3 is CASTIRGIGSGANVLTF. Written as DNA, the CDR3 is TGTGCCAGCACCATCCGGGGGATTGGCTCTGGGGCCAACGTCCTGACTTTC. The J gene is TRBJ2-6, the V gene TRBV27; the D gene is possibly TRBD2 (6 bases). The CDR3 spans 17 residues. The germline CDR1 and CDR2 sequences are MNHEY and SMNVEV (reference sequence). Trimming left V 7 bases short and J 0 bases short, with 16 bases between.

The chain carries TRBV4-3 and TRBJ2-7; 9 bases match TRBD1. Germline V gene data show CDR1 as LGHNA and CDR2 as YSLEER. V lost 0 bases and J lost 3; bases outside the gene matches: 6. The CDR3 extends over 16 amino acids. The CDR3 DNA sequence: TGCGCCAGCAGCCAAGATTATACAGGGGGCATCTACGAGCAGTACTTC. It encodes CASSQDYTGGIYEQYF.

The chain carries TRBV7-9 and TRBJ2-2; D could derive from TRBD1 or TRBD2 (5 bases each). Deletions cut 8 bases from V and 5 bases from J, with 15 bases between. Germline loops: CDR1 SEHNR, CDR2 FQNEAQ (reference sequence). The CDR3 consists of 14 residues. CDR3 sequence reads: CASRTGALTGELFF. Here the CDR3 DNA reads TGTGCCAGCCGCACCGGGGCCCTTACCGGGGAGCTGTTTTTT.